The clone carrying this T cell receptor beta chain was counted ten times or more. The antigen remains undetermined. CDR1 is KGHSH, CDR2 LQKENI, per germline. V gave up 4 bases and J gave up 3 bases, with 9 bases separating them. The CDR3 sequence is 13 residues long. The sample belongs to a study of early T cells in non-severe SARS-CoV-2 infection. For the study at large: Chains were not paired, and sequencing was done on bulk RNA from unsorted whole blood. General observations from the study: The VDJdb matching leaned toward anti-spike CD8 responses and overlooked private and CD4 specificities.

Unique molecular identifiers (one per individual cDNA molecule) were attached. TCRdb called the 5' RACE reads again in MiXCR, with one record for every CDR3 protein. The profile shows 60,000 to 75,000 distinct CDR3 sequences, 10% to 15% of them singletons. Sequencing was performed on whole blood, taken at baseline. The origin of this receptor is an adult who was a healthcare worker with PCR-confirmed SARS-CoV-2 infection or an uninfected control (not recorded which). The chain has TRBV18 and TRBJ1-1; possible D gene TRBD1, 5 bases. The DNA for the CDR3 is TGTGCCAGCTCACAATCAGGGTACACTGAAGCTTTCTTT. Translated: CASSQSGYTEAFF.